This record covers a single T cell receptor beta chain. The data are from a study of blood T cell repertoires in COVID-19. Study as a whole: The origin of the acute and convalescent COVID-19 samples was the United States, Italy and Spain. PBMCs, B-cell-depleted T cells, or T cells were the source of the cDNA or gDNA that made up the material.

The J segment lost 9 bases and the V segment lost 2 bases, leaving 7 bases of the junction unmatched. CDR1 MNHEY and CDR2 SMNVEV come from the germline V gene (reference sequence). There are 15 residues in the CDR3. Authors' data handling: Amplifying reference gene primers gave estimates of nucleated cell counts. The data were produced by immunoSEQ multiplex PCR, yet TCRdb's version contains in-frame clones alone and is incomplete. The DNA gave D and trimming, while V, J and clone size come from that table. The data show approximately 390,000 clones, around 90% seen once. Input material: peripheral blood. The chain joins TRBV27 to TRBJ2-1, with 10 bases identical to TRBD2. The clonotype comes from a man younger than 30 with active or convalescent COVID-19. CDR3 coding DNA: TGTGCCAGCAGTTTAAGGGCTAGCGGGAGCGGTGAGCAGTTCTTC. This translates into CASSLRASGSGEQFF.